This TCR beta chain was sequenced during a study of blood T cells in healthy people across ages. Study results and limitations: Researchers judged that diversity estimates from one million T cells fell short of true values.

This clonotype has more than one count but fewer than ten. Antigen unknown. V was cut by 6 bases and J by 1 base, with 10 bases left in between. Germline values: CDR1 MNHEY, CDR2 SVGEGT. There are 13 residues in the CDR3. A J-beta primer mix and a sample-barcoded 5' primer were used in a second PCR of about 7 to 12 cycles. TCRdb passed the 5' RACE reads through MiXCR, listing each CDR3 protein once. The table shows hundreds of thousands of distinct CDR3 sequences, with roughly 50% occurring only once. The chain couples TRBV6-2 or TRBV6-3 to TRBJ2-7; possible D gene TRBD2, 5 bases. This receptor was obtained from a man aged 35 to 55 in good health. The material sequenced was blood. The CDR3 loop reads CASSPGISYEQYF. CDR3 sequence (DNA): TGTGCCAGCAGCCCCGGGATTTCCTACGAGCAGTACTTC.